These 14 T cell receptor beta chains were sequenced from one sample in a study of memory CD4+ T cells and cytomegalovirus serostatus. This table comes from immunoSEQ multiplex PCR, and its TCRdb copy is limited to in-frame clones, with some not included. This sample has 55,000 to 65,000 clones, with 80% to 90% found just once. The sort gate was single viable CD3+CD4+CD8-CD45RO+ cells for memory CD4+ T cells. Sequencing used memory CD4+ T cells from blood. These receptors originate from an adult in good health and CMV-seronegative.

This chain joins TRBV21-1 and TRBJ2-1; the table calls TRBD2, which could not be checked here. TRBV21-1 is described as a pseudogene. This CDR3 is built from 17 residues. The chain's CDR3 is CASSKDDGGSSYNEQFF. In DNA form, the CDR3 reads TGTGCCAGCAGCAAAGACGACGGCGGGAGCTCCTACAATGAGCAGTTCTTC.

The V call is TRBV11-2, the J call TRBJ1-1, with a possible D match to TRBD1 (6 bases). The germline gives CDR1 SGHAT, CDR2 FQNNGV. The CDR3 spans 15 residues. Trimming shortened V by 5 bases and J by 1 base, and 14 bases separated the two germline ends. CDR3: CASSIPGGQNTEAFF. CDR3 DNA sequence: TGTGCCAGCAGCATACCCGGGGGCCAGAACACTGAAGCTTTCTTT.

The rearrangement uses TRBV19 and TRBJ2-7; D remains unclear. CDR1 is LNHDA, CDR2 SQIVND, per germline (reference sequence). CDR3 length: 18 amino acids. V was shortened by 5 bases and J by 3 bases, with 26 bases between the two germline ends. CDR3 protein: CASSGRVGGPSSNYEQYF. CDR3 sequence (DNA): TGTGCCAGTAGTGGACGTGTGGGCGGTCCATCGAGTAACTACGAGCAGTACTTC.

This rearrangement joins TRBV6-1 to TRBJ1-2; TRBD1 might be the D (5 bases). CDR1 MNHNS and CDR2 SASEGT come from the germline V gene. CDR3 size: 15 residues. The ends were cut back, 5 bases at V and 2 bases at J, with 15 bases in the middle. The CDR3: CASSSGTDRNYGYTF. The CDR3 nucleotides are TGTGCCAGCAGTAGTGGGACCGATAGAAACTATGGCTACACCTTC.

Only one count was recorded for this clone. CDR3 bases: TGCGCCAGCAGTGAGCCACCAGGGCCTAAAGAGACCCAGTACTTC. It translates to CASSEPPGPKETQYF. This chain uses TRBV10-2 with TRBJ2-5, with a weak D call TRBD1 (5 bases). Germline V lookup: CDR1 WSHSY, CDR2 SAAADI. V lost 2 bases, J lost 3 bases, and 13 bases lay in between. The CDR3 is 15 amino acids.

The chain employs TRBV27 and TRBJ2-5, with D possibly being TRBD1 (7 bases). This CDR3 is built from 15 residues. Germline CDR1 is MNHEY and CDR2 is SMNVEV (reference sequence). Trimming took 6 bases from V and 5 from J, leaving 19 bases between them. The CDR3 region has the DNA TGTGCCAGCAGAAGAGGGGGGACAGCTCTTGAGACCCAGTACTTC. This translates into CASRRGGTALETQYF.

This clone was observed a handful of times. J is TRBJ1-4 and V is TRBV5-1, with 7 bases that match TRBD1. Germline CDR1 SGHRS, CDR2 YFSETQ. Germline trimming cut 2 bases from V and 3 bases from J; bases unmatched to any gene: 4. This CDR3 is 15 amino acids long. CDR3 amino acids: CASSFDRDSNEKLFF. The CDR3 DNA sequence: TGCGCCAGCAGCTTTGACAGGGATTCTAATGAAAAACTGTTTTTT. Based on the CDR3 plus reference TRBV5-1 and TRBJ1-4, the full variable domain is KAGVTQTPRYLIKTRGQQVTLSCSPISGHRSVSWYQQTPGQGLQFLFEYFSETQRNKGNFPGRFSGRQFSNSRSEMNVSTLELGDSALYLCASSFDRDSNEKLFFGSGTQLSVL.

The chain links TRBV5-4 to TRBJ2-7, with D unclear. In germline, CDR1 is SGHNT, CDR2 YYREEE (reference sequence). The CDR3 extends over 13 amino acids. V lost 3 bases and J lost 5, with 12 bases in between. This chain's CDR3 is CASSSSRNDEQYF. The CDR3 DNA is TGTGCCAGCAGCTCCTCTCGGAATGACGAGCAGTACTTC.

This rearrangement joins TRBV30 to TRBJ2-3; 10 positions agree with TRBD2. CDR3 length equals 16 residues. V shed 4 bases and J 0 bases; nucleotides not matched to a gene: 7. Germline CDR1 is GTSNPN and CDR2 is SVGIG (reference sequence). This CDR3 reads CAWNTGLAVSTDTQYF. CDR3 nucleotides: TGTGCCTGGAACACCGGACTAGCGGTAAGCACAGATACGCAGTATTTT.

V usage is TRBV2 and J usage is TRBJ1-3; TRBD1 is a possible D gene (5 bases). Trimming pared 8 bases from V and 2 bases from J, leaving 16 bases between. The CDR3 is 15 residues long. Germline V gives CDR1 SNHLY, CDR2 FYNNEI. The CDR3 sequence: CASQGLNEPGNTIYF. CDR3 DNA: TGTGCCAGCCAGGGCCTCAACGAACCTGGAAACACCATATATTTT.

CDR3 nucleotide sequence: TGTGCCAGCAGCTTAGTAGGGCCCCACACTGAAGCTTTCTTT. Translation gives CASSLVGPHTEAFF. The V call is TRBV7-2, the J call TRBJ1-1; no clear D gene. CDR1 is SGHTA, CDR2 FQGNSA, per germline. V lost 1 base and J 3 bases, leaving 9 bases between the germline ends. The CDR3 is 14 amino acids. Together with reference TRBV7-2 and TRBJ1-1, the CDR3 gives the full variable domain: GAGVSQSPSNKVTEKGKDVELRCDPISGHTALYWYRQSLGQGLEFLIYFQGNSAPDKSGLPSDRFSAERTGGSVSTLTIQRTQQEDSAVYLCASSLVGPHTEAFFGQGTRLTVV.

The CDR3 here is CATSRGMNTGELFF. CDR3 nucleotides: TGTGCCACCTCCCGGGGGATGAACACCGGGGAGCTGTTTTTT. The chain combines TRBV28 with TRBJ2-2, with D possibly TRBD2 on 6 matching bases. Germline assignment: CDR1 MDHEN and CDR2 SYDVKM. Trimming shortened V by 10 bases and J by 1 base, and 13 bases separated the two germline ends. The CDR3 has 14 residues.

This clone has more than one count but fewer than ten. The chain couples TRBV19 to TRBJ1-5; perhaps TRBD1 as D (6 bases). This CDR3 is 13 amino acids long. Between the trimmed V and J ends, which lost 8 bases and 2 bases, there was a span of 10 bases. In germline, CDR1 is LNHDA, CDR2 SQIVND (reference sequence). For the CDR3, the DNA is TGTGCCAGTCGACAGGCCGGCAATCAGCCCCAGCATTTT. The encoded protein is CASRQAGNQPQHF. Filled out from reference TRBV19 and TRBJ1-5, the complete variable domain reads DGGITQSPKYLFRKEGQNVTLSCEQNLNHDAMYWYRQDPGQGLRLIYYSQIVNDFQKGDIAEGYSVSREKKESFPLTVTSAQKNPTAFYLCASRQAGNQPQHFGDGTRLSIL.

The chain links TRBV7-2 to TRBJ2-7, with 7 bases that match TRBD1. The germline V gene has CDR1 SGHTA and CDR2 FQGNSA. The ends lost 8 bases at V and 10 bases at J; junction bases unmatched: 14. CDR3 length: 13 residues. CDR3 residues: CASRQGTHAPQYF. CDR3 coding DNA: TGTGCCAGCCGACAGGGTACACACGCCCCCCAGTACTTC.